This T cell receptor beta chain originates from a study of T cell responses to AZD1222 COVID-19 vaccine. Overall study: It was second doses at about 4 or about 12 weeks that were pooled.

Findings of the study overall: CD4 TCRs linked to vaccination spanned spike, dominating at 160-218 and 743-854. Unmutated variant regions are reportedly targeted by nearly half of spike-specific TCRs.

TCRdb keeps only in-frame clones here, not all; method: immunoSEQ multiplex PCR. The repertoire consists of 85,000 to 95,000 clones, with 90% occurring once and the leading ten covering more than 7.5%. As regards this clone: Its specificity is unknown.

This receptor was identified in an adult in good health. This sample comprised peripheral blood, obtained on day 0 of AZD1222 vaccination.

The CDR3 nucleotides are TGCGCCAGCAGCCAGGCGGGCCAGTTCACTGAAGCTTTCTTT. This translates into CASSQAGQFTEAFF. V is TRBV4-1 and J is TRBJ1-1; D gene unclear. Trimming removed 3 bases from V and 4 bases from J, with 12 bases in between. The germline V gene encodes CDR1 MGHRA and CDR2 YSYEKL. CDR3 size: 14 residues.